Shown below are 14 T cell receptor beta chains from a single sample sequenced in a study of T cell responses to AZD1222 COVID-19 vaccine. This table comes from immunoSEQ multiplex PCR, and its TCRdb copy is limited to in-frame clones, with some not included. The repertoire holds 130,000 to 150,000 clones, with about 91% as singletons. Sequencing used peripheral blood, obtained on day 0 of AZD1222 vaccination. These receptors all come from an adult in good health.

This chain joins TRBV7-6 and TRBJ2-7, with 12 bases that match TRBD2. The CDR3 totals 17 residues. Germline trimming cut 1 base from V and 6 bases from J; bases unmatched to any gene: 10. The germline V gene has CDR1 SGHVS and CDR2 FNYEAQ. The CDR3 DNA reads as TGTGCCAGCAGCTTAGGCCTAGCGGGGGGGACCCGCCGCGAGCAGTACTTC. This encodes CASSLGLAGGTRREQYF.

This chain uses TRBV4-1 with TRBJ1-1, with D perhaps matching TRBD1 (5 bases). V gave up 4 bases and J gave up 5 bases, with 17 bases separating them. This CDR3 has 15 residues. Germline V gene lookup returns CDR1 MGHRA and CDR2 YSYEKL. Written as DNA, the CDR3 is TGCGCCAGCAGCCCCCGGGACGGCAGAAGTACTGAAGCTTTCTTT. Protein: CASSPRDGRSTEAFF.

The chain employs TRBV19 and TRBJ1-5; D unclear. The V end lost 6 bases, the J end lost 0 bases, and 12 bases lay between the germline ends. There are 15 residues in the CDR3. Germline V gene lookup returns CDR1 LNHDA and CDR2 SQIVND (reference sequence). The CDR3 loop is CASRLRGSSNQPQHF. CDR3 DNA sequence: TGTGCCAGTAGACTGCGGGGATCTAGCAATCAGCCCCAGCATTTT.

The rearrangement links TRBV7-3 to TRBJ1-5, with no clear D. Deletions cut 3 bases from V and 5 bases from J, with 8 bases between. Germline V CDR1 and CDR2: SGHTA, FQGTGA. The CDR3 totals 13 residues. Here the CDR3 reads CASSLSTDQPQHF. The CDR3 DNA follows: TGTGCCAGCAGCTTGAGTACCGATCAGCCCCAGCATTTT. Based on the CDR3 plus reference TRBV7-3 and TRBJ1-5, the full variable domain is GAGVSQTPSNKVTEKGKYVELRCDPISGHTALYWYRQSLGQGPEFLIYFQGTGAADDSGLPNDRFFAVRPEGSVSTLKIQRTERGDSAVYLCASSLSTDQPQHFGDGTRLSIL.

This chain joins TRBV19 and TRBJ1-5; D remains ambiguous. V lost 1 base and J lost 4, with 5 bases in between. Germline assignment: CDR1 LNHDA and CDR2 SQIVND (reference sequence). The CDR3 covers 13 residues. CDR3 in DNA: TGTGCCAGTAGTATAGCAGCGAATCAGCCCCAGCATTTT. Translation: CASSIAANQPQHF.

V usage is TRBV7-6 and J usage is TRBJ1-1, with D tentatively TRBD1 (5 bases). The CDR3 consists of 15 residues. Trimming took 4 bases from V and 5 from J, leaving 17 bases between them. Germline loops: CDR1 SGHVS, CDR2 FNYEAQ. Here the CDR3 DNA reads TGTGCCAGCAGCTCAGGGACTCGGGTGGGGACTGAAGCTTTCTTT. Protein product: CASSSGTRVGTEAFF.

This chain uses TRBV5-8 with TRBJ1-2; TRBD1 matches 7 bases. Unmatched junction bases numbered 7, after V lost 0 bases and J lost 8 bases. CDR1 is SGHTS, CDR2 YDEGEE, per germline. CDR3 length equals 14 residues. The CDR3 region is CASSLAGGAGGYTF. The CDR3 DNA reads TGTGCCAGCAGCTTGGCAGGGGGGGCCGGCGGCTACACCTTC.

The J gene is TRBJ1-2, the V gene TRBV7-2; D is unresolved. The CDR3 is 12 amino acids. V lost 5 bases to trimming and J lost 2 bases, with 6 bases between them. CDR1 and CDR2 (germline): SGHTA, FQGNSA. CDR3 region: CASSRENYGYTF. The CDR3 DNA sequence: TGTGCCAGCAGCCGGGAAAACTATGGCTACACCTTC.

The chain couples TRBV5-6 to TRBJ2-5; 10 bases map to TRBD2. Germline CDR1 SGHDT, CDR2 YYEEEE. Trimming at V came to 4 bases and at J to 5 bases, leaving 20 bases not matched to a gene. CDR3 length: 19 residues. CDR3 in amino acids: CASSPRETSGGDVAETQYF. CDR3 bases: TGTGCCAGCAGCCCCCGAGAGACAAGCGGGGGGGATGTAGCCGAGACCCAGTACTTC. Complete variable domain (other parts from reference TRBV5-6 and TRBJ2-5): DAGVTQSPTHLIKTRGQQVTLRCSPKSGHDTVSWYQQALGQGPQFIFQYYEEEERQRGNFPDRFSGHQFPNYSSELNVNALLLGDSALYLCASSPRETSGGDVAETQYFGPGTRLLVL.

This clone was observed once. V usage is TRBV28 and J usage is TRBJ2-7; perhaps TRBD1 as D (5 bases). V was shortened by 5 bases and J by 4 bases, with 15 bases between the two germline ends. This CDR3 is 14 amino acids long. The germline V gene encodes CDR1 MDHEN and CDR2 SYDVKM. DNA for the CDR3: TGTGCCAGCAGTGGAAGGGGAAACCCATACGAGCAGTACTTC. This encodes CASSGRGNPYEQYF.

The chain recombines TRBV5-1 with TRBJ2-5; D remains unclear. Germline V gene sequence: CDR1 SGHRS, CDR2 YFSETQ. The CDR3 sequence is 13 residues long. The V end was cut by 0 bases, the J end by 4 bases, with 7 bases between. The CDR3 loop is CASSLDFPETQYF. CDR3 DNA: TGCGCCAGCAGCTTGGATTTCCCAGAGACCCAGTACTTC.

V usage is TRBV5-1 and J usage is TRBJ2-3; TRBD1 aligns across 10 bases. The germline gives CDR1 SGHRS, CDR2 YFSETQ. The CDR3 spans 16 residues. The J segment lost 6 bases and the V segment lost 5 bases, leaving 12 bases of the junction unmatched. DNA for the CDR3: TGCGCCAGCAGACCAGGACAGGGGGGAGTATTGGATACGCAGTATTTT. Amino acid sequence: CASRPGQGGVLDTQYF.

The chain employs TRBV19 and TRBJ1-3; possible D gene TRBD1, 6 bases. The germline V gene encodes CDR1 LNHDA and CDR2 SQIVND (reference sequence). There are 16 residues in the CDR3. Trimming left V 8 bases short and J 0 bases short, with 17 bases between. The CDR3 spells CASGDLGAPSGNTIYF. The CDR3 DNA reads TGTGCCAGTGGTGACCTGGGGGCGCCCTCTGGAAACACCATATATTTT. The whole variable domain, remainder taken from reference TRBV19 and TRBJ1-3, is DGGITQSPKYLFRKEGQNVTLSCEQNLNHDAMYWYRQDPGQGLRLIYYSQIVNDFQKGDIAEGYSVSREKKESFPLTVTSAQKNPTAFYLCASGDLGAPSGNTIYFGEGSWLTVV.

The CDR3 DNA sequence: TGTGCCAGCAGCGCCGGGACGGTGAACACCGGGGAGCTGTTTTTT. This gives the protein CASSAGTVNTGELFF. The chain recombines TRBV9 with TRBJ2-2; D is perhaps TRBD1 or TRBD2 (5 bases each). The CDR3 is made up of 15 amino acids. Per the germline V gene, CDR1 is SGDLS and CDR2 is YYNGEE. V was pared by 3 bases and J by 1 base, with 10 bases between.